The 6 T cell receptor beta chains below were found in one sample sequenced in a study of CD8 T cells in ankylosing spondylitis. TCRdb re-called the 5' RACE reads with MiXCR, one entry per CDR3 protein. The data contain over 130,000 distinct CDR3 sequences, under 55% of them seen just once; the ten biggest clones take up 13% to 15%. The specimen was synovial fluid, either unsorted or a sorted T cell fraction (not recorded which). Receptor source: a male donor with ankylosing spondylitis.

The chain links TRBV4-1 to TRBJ1-4; TRBD1 might be the D (6 bases). This CDR3 comprises 15 residues. The germline V gene has CDR1 MGHRA and CDR2 YSYEKL. The ends were cut back, 6 bases at V and 0 bases at J, with 11 bases in the middle. The CDR3 spells CASRRYRATNEKLFF. The DNA for the CDR3 is TGCGCCAGCAGGCGGTACAGGGCAACTAATGAAAAACTGTTTTTT.

The rearrangement links TRBV12-3 or TRBV12-4 to TRBJ2-1, with no clear D. Trimming took 0 bases from V and 4 from J, leaving 4 bases between them. This CDR3 comprises 13 residues. For the CDR3, the DNA is TGTGCCAGCAGTTTAGCGGAGTACAATGAGCAGTTCTTC. It codes for CASSLAEYNEQFF.

The rearrangement joins TRBV20-1 to TRBJ2-2; 10 nucleotides align to TRBD2. CDR1 and CDR2 (germline): DFQATT, SNEGSKA (reference sequence). This CDR3 spans 17 amino acids. The V segment lost 0 bases and the J segment 5 bases; nucleotides outside the gene matches: 9. This CDR3 reads CSARDELSSGSTGELFF. The CDR3 nucleotides read TGCAGTGCTAGAGATGAGTTGTCTAGCGGGAGTACCGGGGAGCTGTTTTTT.

The chain employs TRBV3-1 and TRBJ2-1; maybe TRBD1 (5 bases). Looked up from germline, CDR1 is LGHDT and CDR2 is YNNKEL (reference sequence). This CDR3 comprises 16 residues. Trimming pared 2 bases from V and 1 base from J, leaving 12 bases between. The CDR3 loop reads CASSQNGAGSYNEQFF. CDR3 DNA sequence: TGTGCCAGCAGCCAAAATGGGGCCGGTTCCTACAATGAGCAGTTCTTC.

The chain joins TRBV12-3 or TRBV12-4 to TRBJ2-5; 9 bases agree with TRBD2. The CDR3 has 16 residues. Trimming removed 1 base from V and 5 bases from J; junction bases left unmatched: 8. This CDR3 reads CASSLVGGGVRETQYF. The CDR3 region has the DNA TGTGCCAGCAGTTTAGTTGGCGGGGGGGTCCGGGAGACCCAGTACTTC.

The V and J genes are TRBV27 and TRBJ2-7; a weak D match, TRBD2 (5 bases). The CDR3 covers 14 residues. The V end lost 4 bases, the J end lost 4 bases, and 14 bases lay between the germline ends. Per germline, CDR1 MNHEY and CDR2 SMNVEV (reference sequence). The CDR3 region has the DNA TGTGCCAGCAGTTCCTACCGGGGTGGGTACGAGCAGTACTTC. Amino acid sequence: CASSSYRGGYEQYF.